The rows below give T cell receptor beta chains drawn from one sample of a study of metastatic and nonmetastatic thyroid tumors. TCRdb re-clonotyped the PCR reads through MiXCR. Of about 38,000 clones detected, less than 30% appear once; the ten largest clones hold around 9.9%. Material for sequencing was blood. These receptors were obtained from a male donor with papillary thyroid cancer or a benign thyroid nodule (not recorded which). Some clones in this sample may be carry-over from other donors' samples. The CDR3 runs from the conserved cysteine through the conserved F or W. The D gene is left open where the match is weak. Clone size is stated in some rows and not others, as once, few, many or a class when expanded.

D,V,size,J,DNA,CDR3
-,TRBV5-1,-,TRBJ1-1,TGCGCCAGCAGCCTGGACGGGACGACGGACACTGAAGCTTTCTTT,CASSLDGTTDTEAFF
-,TRBV20-1,-,TRBJ2-7,TGCAGTGCTCCTCGGACGGGGAGCTCCTACGAGCAGTACTTC,CSAPRTGSSYEQYF
-,TRBV3-1,medium-sized,TRBJ1-4,TGTGCCAGCAGCCAAGCTTCGATAGATGAAAAACTGTTTTTT,CASSQASIDEKLFF
TRBD2,TRBV4-1,many,TRBJ2-5,TGCGCCAGCAGCCAAGGCAGGGGCGGGAGGGCCACGGGAGAGACCCAGTACTTC,CASSQGRGGRATGETQYF
-,TRBV19,-,TRBJ1-1,TGTGCCAGTAGTATAGGTGGGGCAGCCGGCACTGAAGCTTTCTTT,CASSIGGAAGTEAFF
-,TRBV12-3/TRBV12-4,few,TRBJ1-2,TGTGCCAGCAGTACCCGGGTCCTTCCCGGCTATGGCTACACCTTC,CASSTRVLPGYGYTF
-,TRBV20-1,-,TRBJ1-5,TGCAGTGCTAGAGATAGGGGGGGCAATCAGCCCCAGCATTTT,CSARDRGGNQPQHF
-,TRBV12-3/TRBV12-4,few,TRBJ2-7,TGTGCCAGCAGTTTCTCCATGGGGAGCTCCTACGAGCAGTACTTC,CASSFSMGSSYEQYF
-,TRBV20-1,-,TRBJ1-3,TGCAGTGCTAGTTTCCCCGGAAACACCATATATTTT,CSASFPGNTIYF
-,TRBV7-8,many,TRBJ2-7,TGTGCCAGCAGCGACAATCCGGGACCACTTTACGAGCAGTACTTC,CASSDNPGPLYEQYF
-,TRBV3-1,-,TRBJ1-3,TGTGCCAGCAGCCACACGGTTATGGGGAACACCATATATTTT,CASSHTVMGNTIYF
TRBD1,TRBV6-4,many,TRBJ2-2,TGTGCCAGCAGTGAATCAGGGGGCACCGGGGAGCTGTTTTTT,CASSESGGTGELFF
-,TRBV13,-,TRBJ2-1,TGTGCCAGCAGCTATCCGCTAGGTGAGCAGTTCTTC,CASSYPLGEQFF
-,TRBV12-3/TRBV12-4,-,TRBJ1-1,TGTGCCAGCAGCCCTACAGGGTACACTGAAGCTTTCTTT,CASSPTGYTEAFF
-,TRBV20-1,-,TRBJ2-7,TGCAGTGCTAGAGATCAGCGTAGCTCCTACGAGCAGTACTTC,CSARDQRSSYEQYF
TRBD1,TRBV28,few,TRBJ2-2,TGTGCCAGCAGACCACAGGGGTCCTCCGGGGAGCTGTTTTTT,CASRPQGSSGELFF
-,TRBV6-1,many,TRBJ2-7,TGTGCCAGCCAGCGCGGTTCCTACGAGCAGTACTTC,CASQRGSYEQYF
TRBD2,TRBV6-2/TRBV6-3,few,TRBJ2-7,TGTGCCAGCAGTTACTCCTCCTTAGCGGGAGTGCGCAACGAGCAGTACTTC,CASSYSSLAGVRNEQYF
TRBD2,TRBV2,few,TRBJ2-7,TGTGCCAGCAGCGAGAGCGGGAGTAAGTCCTACGAGCAGTACTTC,CASSESGSKSYEQYF
TRBD2,TRBV12-3/TRBV12-4,-,TRBJ2-1,TGTGCCAGCAGTTTAGCTAGCGGGGTTTACAATGAGCAGTTCTTC,CASSLASGVYNEQFF
-,TRBV5-8,few,TRBJ1-1,TGTGCCAGCAGCTTGGAGGGGGGAGCCACTGAAGCTTTCTTT,CASSLEGGATEAFF
TRBD1,TRBV5-1,-,TRBJ2-6,TGCGCCAGCAGCTCAATCGCGTCTGTGACAGGGGGAGCTGGGGCCAACGTCCTGACTTTC,CASSSIASVTGGAGANVLTF
-,TRBV20-1,many,TRBJ2-3,TGCAGTGCTAGAGAGGCCAGGGCGGCAGATACGCAGTATTTT,CSAREARAADTQYF
-,TRBV2,few,TRBJ2-7,TGTGCCAGCAGTGGGGACACCTACTACGAGCAGTACTTC,CASSGDTYYEQYF
TRBD2,TRBV6-1,-,TRBJ2-1,TGTGCCAGCAGTGAACGCGGGGGGGCCCTCGCAGAGCAGTTCTTC,CASSERGGALAEQFF
TRBD1,TRBV20-1,-,TRBJ2-5,TGCAGTGCTCGTCGGACAGGGAGGACCCTTTACCAAGAGACCCAGTACTTC,CSARRTGRTLYQETQYF
TRBD1,TRBV11-2,-,TRBJ2-6,TGTGCCAGTACCCGGGACAGGGGCTCTGGGGCCAACGTCCTGACTTTC,CASTRDRGSGANVLTF
TRBD2,TRBV19,few,TRBJ2-1,TGTTTCACCGAGCGGGAGCCGGCCACTGAGCAGTTCTTC,CFTEREPATEQFF
TRBD1,TRBV25-1,-,TRBJ1-6,TGTGCCAGCAGTGAACTAGGGACAGGAGATTCACCCCTCCACTTT,CASSELGTGDSPLHF
-,TRBV20-1,-,TRBJ1-3,TGCAGTGCTAAAGGGAACGGAAACACCATATATTTT,CSAKGNGNTIYF
-,TRBV28,few,TRBJ1-4,TGTGCCAGCAACCTCGGGAGGGATACTCGTGAAAAACTGTTTTTT,CASNLGRDTREKLFF
-,TRBV27,few,TRBJ2-7,TGTTCCAGCAGTCGACCGAGCTCCTACGAGCAGTACTTC,CSSSRPSSYEQYF